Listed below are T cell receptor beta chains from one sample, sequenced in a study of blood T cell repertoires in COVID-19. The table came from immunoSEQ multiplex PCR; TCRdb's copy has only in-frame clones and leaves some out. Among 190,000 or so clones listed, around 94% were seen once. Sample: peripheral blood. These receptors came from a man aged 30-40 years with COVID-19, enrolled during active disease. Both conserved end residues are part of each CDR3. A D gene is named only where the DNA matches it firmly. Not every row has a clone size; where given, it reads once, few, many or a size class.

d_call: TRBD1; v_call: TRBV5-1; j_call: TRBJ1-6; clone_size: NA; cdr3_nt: TGCGCCAGCAGCTCGGACAGGGCAAATTCACCCCTCCACTTT; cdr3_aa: CASSSDRANSPLHF
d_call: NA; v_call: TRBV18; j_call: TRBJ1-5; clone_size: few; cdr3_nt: TGTGCCAGCTCGGGAGGGTATAGCAATCAGCCCCAGCATTTT; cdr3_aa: CASSGGYSNQPQHF
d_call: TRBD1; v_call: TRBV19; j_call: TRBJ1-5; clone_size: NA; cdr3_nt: TGTGCCAGTAGCGCTACAGGGGTCCTCAATCAGCCCCAGCATTTT; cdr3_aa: CASSATGVLNQPQHF
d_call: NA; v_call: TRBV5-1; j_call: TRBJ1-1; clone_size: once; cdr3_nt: TGCGCCAGCAGCTTCAGAGGAGCGGACACTGAAGCTTTCTTT; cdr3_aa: CASSFRGADTEAFF
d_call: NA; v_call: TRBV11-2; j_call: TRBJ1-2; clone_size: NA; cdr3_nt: TGTGCCAGCAGCGCTCCGACTCGGTATGGCTACACCTTC; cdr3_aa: CASSAPTRYGYTF
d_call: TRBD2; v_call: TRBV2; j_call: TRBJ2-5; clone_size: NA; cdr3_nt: TGTGCCAGCAGTGACTGGGGGGGAGACGGCGAGACCCAGTACTTC; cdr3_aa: CASSDWGGDGETQYF
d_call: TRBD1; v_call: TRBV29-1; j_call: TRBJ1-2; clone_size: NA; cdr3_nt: TGCAGCGTCGAAACTGACAGGGGTGCCGGCTACACCTTC; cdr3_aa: CSVETDRGAGYTF
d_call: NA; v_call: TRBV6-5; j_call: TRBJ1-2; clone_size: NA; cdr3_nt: TGTGCCAGCAGTTCCAGGGGAGGGAATGGCTACACCTTC; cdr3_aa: CASSSRGGNGYTF
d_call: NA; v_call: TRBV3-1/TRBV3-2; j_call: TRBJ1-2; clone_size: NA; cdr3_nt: TGTGCCAGCAGCCAAGGGAGTAACTATGGCTACACCTTC; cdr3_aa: CASSQGSNYGYTF
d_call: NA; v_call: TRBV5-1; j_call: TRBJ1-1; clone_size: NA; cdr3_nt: TGCGCCAGCAGCTTGGGCGGGGTGATGAACACTGAAGCTTTCTTT; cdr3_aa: CASSLGGVMNTEAFF
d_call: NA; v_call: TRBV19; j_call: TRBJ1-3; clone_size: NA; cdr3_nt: TGTGCCAGTAGTATAGTTAAGGGAGCCGGAAACACCATATATTTT; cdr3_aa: CASSIVKGAGNTIYF
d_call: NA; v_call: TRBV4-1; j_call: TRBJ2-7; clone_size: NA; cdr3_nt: TGCGCCAGCAGCCAAGCGAACAGTCTCTACGAGCAGTACTTC; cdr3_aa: CASSQANSLYEQYF
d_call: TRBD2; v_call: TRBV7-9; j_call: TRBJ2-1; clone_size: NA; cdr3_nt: TGTGCCAGCAGCTTATGGAACGGGGGGGCCTACAATGAGCAGTTCTTC; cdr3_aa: CASSLWNGGAYNEQFF
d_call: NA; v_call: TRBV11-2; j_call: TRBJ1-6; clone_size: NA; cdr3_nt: TGTGCCAGCAGCCCTCCGCGGGGCTCACCCCTCCACTTT; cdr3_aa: CASSPPRGSPLHF
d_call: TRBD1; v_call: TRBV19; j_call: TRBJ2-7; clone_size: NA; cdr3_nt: TGTGCCAGTAGTATTCCGGGACAGGGATTCCACGAGCAGTACTTC; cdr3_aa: CASSIPGQGFHEQYF
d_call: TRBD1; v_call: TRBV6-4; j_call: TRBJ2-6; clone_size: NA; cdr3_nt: TGTGCCAGCAGTGAAGCTGGACAGGCATTCTCTGGGGCCAACGTCCTGACTTTC; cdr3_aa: CASSEAGQAFSGANVLTF
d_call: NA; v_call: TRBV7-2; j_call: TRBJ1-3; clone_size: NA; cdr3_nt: TGTGCCAGCCAGCGGGGAGCTGGAAACACCATATATTTT; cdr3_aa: CASQRGAGNTIYF
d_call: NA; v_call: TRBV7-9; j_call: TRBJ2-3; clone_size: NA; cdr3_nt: TGTGCCAGCAGCTTAGGCGCAGGGTCCATCACAGATACGCAGTATTTT; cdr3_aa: CASSLGAGSITDTQYF
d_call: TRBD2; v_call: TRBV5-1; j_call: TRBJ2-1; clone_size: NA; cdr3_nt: TGCGCCAGCAGCTTGGATGGGAGGGGCCAAAGCTCCTACAATGAGCAGTTCTTC; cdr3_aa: CASSLDGRGQSSYNEQFF
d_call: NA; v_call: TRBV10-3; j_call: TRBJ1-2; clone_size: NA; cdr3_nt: TGTGCCATCAGTCAGGGATTTGAAGGCTATGGCTACACCTTC; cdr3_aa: CAISQGFEGYGYTF
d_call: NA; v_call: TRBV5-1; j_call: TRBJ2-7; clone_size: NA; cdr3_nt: TGCGCCAGCAGCTTGGAGACAGACTCCTCCTACGAGCAGTACTTC; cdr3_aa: CASSLETDSSYEQYF
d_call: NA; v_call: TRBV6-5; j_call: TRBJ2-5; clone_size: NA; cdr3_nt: TGTGCCAGCAGCCAGGACAGCCAAGAGACCCAGTACTTC; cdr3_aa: CASSQDSQETQYF
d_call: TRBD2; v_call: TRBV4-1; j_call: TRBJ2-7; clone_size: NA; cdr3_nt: TGCGCCAGCAGCCAATTTGTACCCCCTAGCGGGGTTGTCGAGCAGTACTTC; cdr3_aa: CASSQFVPPSGVVEQYF
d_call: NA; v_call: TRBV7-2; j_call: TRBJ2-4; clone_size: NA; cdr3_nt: TGTGCCAGCAGCTTAGCGCTAGGTCACCGGGATGCCAAAAACATTCAGTACTTC; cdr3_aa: CASSLALGHRDAKNIQYF
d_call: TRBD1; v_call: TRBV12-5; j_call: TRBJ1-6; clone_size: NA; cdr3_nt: TGTGCTAGTGGCAAGACAGGGACGGGTTCACCCCTCCACTTT; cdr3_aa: CASGKTGTGSPLHF
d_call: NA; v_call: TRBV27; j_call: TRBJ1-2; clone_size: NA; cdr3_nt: TGTGCCAGCAGTTCCCAAGGGGGGGGGCGAACCAACATAAGAGCTAACTATGGCTACACCTTC; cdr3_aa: CASSSQGGGRTNIRANYGYTF
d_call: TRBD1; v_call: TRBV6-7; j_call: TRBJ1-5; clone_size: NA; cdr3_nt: TGTGCCAGCAGTGAGAGGGACAGGGTAGGGGGGCATAGCAATCAGCCCCAGCATTTT; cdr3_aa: CASSERDRVGGHSNQPQHF
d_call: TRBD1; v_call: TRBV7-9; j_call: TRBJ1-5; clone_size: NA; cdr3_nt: TGTGCCAGCAGCCAGACAGGGGGAAATCAGCCCCAGCATTTT; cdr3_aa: CASSQTGGNQPQHF
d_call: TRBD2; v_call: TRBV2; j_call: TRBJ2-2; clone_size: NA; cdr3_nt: TGTGCCAGCAGTGAACGACTAGCGGGGGACACCGGGGAGCTGTTTTTT; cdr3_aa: CASSERLAGDTGELFF
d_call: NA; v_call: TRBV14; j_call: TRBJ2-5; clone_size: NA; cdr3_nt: TGTGCCAGCAGCCACGGTATAGGCCTAGGGGACCAAGAGACCCAGTACTTC; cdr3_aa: CASSHGIGLGDQETQYF
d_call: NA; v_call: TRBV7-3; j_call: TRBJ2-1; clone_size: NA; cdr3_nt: TGTGCCAGCAGCTTGGGCGGGGGCCTTTACAATGAGCAGTTCTTC; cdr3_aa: CASSLGGGLYNEQFF
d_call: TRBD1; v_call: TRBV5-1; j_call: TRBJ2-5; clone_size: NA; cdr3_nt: TGCGCCAGCAGCTTGGACGGGACAGAGATAGAGACCCAGTACTTC; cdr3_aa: CASSLDGTEIETQYF
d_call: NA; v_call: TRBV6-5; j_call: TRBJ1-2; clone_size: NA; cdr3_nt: TGTGCCAGCAGTTACTCGAGGGATAACTATGGCTACACCTTC; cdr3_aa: CASSYSRDNYGYTF
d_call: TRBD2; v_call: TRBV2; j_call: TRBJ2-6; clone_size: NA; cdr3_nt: TGTGCCAGCAGTGAGGGTAGCGGGGGGAGCTCTGGGGCCAACGTCCTGACTTTC; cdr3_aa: CASSEGSGGSSGANVLTF
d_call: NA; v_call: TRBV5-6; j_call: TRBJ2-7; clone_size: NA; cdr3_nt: TGTGCCAGCAGCTTGACTTCAACCTACGAGCAGTACTTC; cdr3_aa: CASSLTSTYEQYF
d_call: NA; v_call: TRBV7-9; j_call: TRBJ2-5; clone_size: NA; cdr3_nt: TGTGCCAGCAGCCGGGACTCTGCAGAGACCCAGTACTTC; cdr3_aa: CASSRDSAETQYF
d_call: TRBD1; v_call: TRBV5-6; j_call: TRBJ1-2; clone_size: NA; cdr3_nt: TGTGCCAGCAGCTTAGAGGGGGCTGACTATGGCTACACCTTC; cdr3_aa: CASSLEGADYGYTF
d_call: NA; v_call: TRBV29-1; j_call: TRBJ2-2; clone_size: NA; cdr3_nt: TGCAGCGTTGAGGTTGCTACTACGAACACCGGGGAGCTGTTTTTT; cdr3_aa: CSVEVATTNTGELFF
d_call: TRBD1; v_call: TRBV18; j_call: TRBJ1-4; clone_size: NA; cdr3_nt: TGTGCCAGCTCAACCCGGGACAGTTCAACTAATGAAAAACTGTTTTTT; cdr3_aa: CASSTRDSSTNEKLFF
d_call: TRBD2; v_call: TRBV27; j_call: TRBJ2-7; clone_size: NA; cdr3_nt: TGTGCCAGCAGTTTGGGCCTAGCGGGGACCTACGAGCAGTACTTC; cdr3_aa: CASSLGLAGTYEQYF
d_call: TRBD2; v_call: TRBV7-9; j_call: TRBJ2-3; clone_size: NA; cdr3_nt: TGTGCCAGCAGCTTAGATTATGGTAGCGGGGGTGGAGATACGCAGTATTTT; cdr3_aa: CASSLDYGSGGGDTQYF
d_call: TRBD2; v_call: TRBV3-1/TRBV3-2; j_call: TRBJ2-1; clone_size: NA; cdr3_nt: TGTGCCAGCAGTATTAGCGGGGGCTCCTACAATGAGCAGTTCTTC; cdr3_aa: CASSISGGSYNEQFF
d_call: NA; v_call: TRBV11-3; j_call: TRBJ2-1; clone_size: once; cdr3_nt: TGTGCCAGCAGCTTAGCCGCGAGCTCCTACAATGAGCAGTTCTTC; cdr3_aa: CASSLAASSYNEQFF
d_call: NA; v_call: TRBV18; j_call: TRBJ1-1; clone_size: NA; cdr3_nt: TGTGCCAGCTCACCACCGAGGGTGGGGACTGAAGCTTTCTTT; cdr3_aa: CASSPPRVGTEAFF
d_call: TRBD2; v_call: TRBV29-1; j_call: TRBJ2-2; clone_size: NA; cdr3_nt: TGCAGCGTCGTCGGACTAGCTAGCACCGGGGAGCTGTTTTTT; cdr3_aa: CSVVGLASTGELFF
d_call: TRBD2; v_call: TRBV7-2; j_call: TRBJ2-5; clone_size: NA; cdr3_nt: TGTGCCAGCAGCTCCGTTAGCGGGGGGGCAGAGACCCAGTACTTC; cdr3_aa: CASSSVSGGAETQYF
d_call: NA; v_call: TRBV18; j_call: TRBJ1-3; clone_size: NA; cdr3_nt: TGTGCCAGCTCACCCTCGGACATTCTCTCTGGAAACACCATATATTTT; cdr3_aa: CASSPSDILSGNTIYF
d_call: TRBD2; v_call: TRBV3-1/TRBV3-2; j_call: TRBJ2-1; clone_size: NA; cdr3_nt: TGTGCCAGCAGCCAAGATGCGGGGGGCCCCTACAATGAGCAGTTCTTC; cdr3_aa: CASSQDAGGPYNEQFF
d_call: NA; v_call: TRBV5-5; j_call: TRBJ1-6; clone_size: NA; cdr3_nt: TGTGCCAGCAGCTTTGAGAGCTCCTATAATTCACCCCTCCACTTT; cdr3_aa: CASSFESSYNSPLHF
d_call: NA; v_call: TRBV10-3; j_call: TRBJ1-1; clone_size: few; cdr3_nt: TGTGCCATCACCACAGAACAGAACACTGAAGCTTTCTTT; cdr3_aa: CAITTEQNTEAFF
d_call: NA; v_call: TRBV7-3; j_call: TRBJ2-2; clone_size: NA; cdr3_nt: TGTGCCAGCAGCCCCTCGGGGGGCGCGTCCGGGGAGCTGTTTTTT; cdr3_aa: CASSPSGGASGELFF
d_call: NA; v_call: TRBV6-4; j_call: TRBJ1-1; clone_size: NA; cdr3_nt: TGTGCCAGCAGTGACGATGGGGCAGCTGAAGCTTTCTTT; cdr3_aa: CASSDDGAAEAFF
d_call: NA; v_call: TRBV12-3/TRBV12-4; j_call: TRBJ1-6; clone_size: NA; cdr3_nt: TGTGCCAGCAGTTTAGGGGAGGTTTCACCCCTCCACTTT; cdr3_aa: CASSLGEVSPLHF
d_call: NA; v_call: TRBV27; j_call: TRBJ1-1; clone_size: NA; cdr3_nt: TGTGCCAGCAGTTTCGGGGTGGGGGGCACTGAAGCTTTCTTT; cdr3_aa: CASSFGVGGTEAFF